This record covers a single TCR beta chain. Original handling: Estimated nucleated cell counts came from reference gene primer amplification. Some clones are missing from TCRdb's copy, which holds only in-frame ones; the method was immunoSEQ multiplex PCR. D and trimming come from the DNA, and the V and J calls and clone size come from that table. The sample holds about 120,000 clones, about 83% seen once. Germline CDR1 reads KGHDR; CDR2 reads SFDVKD. Trimming stripped 7 bases from V and 11 bases from J, with 14 bases between. This CDR3 has 12 amino acids. The data were taken from a study of blood T cell repertoires in COVID-19. Study at large: COVID-19 samples, acute and convalescent, were from the United States, Italy and Spain.

J is TRBJ1-5 and V is TRBV24-1; possibly TRBD1 for D (5 bases). Sequenced: peripheral blood. The clonotype was recovered from a man aged 55-75 years with acute or convalescent COVID-19. The DNA for the CDR3 is TGTGCCACCAGCCCACCATGGGGGGCCCAGCATTTT. Its protein is CATSPPWGAQHF.